These 26 T cell receptor beta chains originate from one sample sequenced in a study of human T cells and chemical hapten exposure. TCRdb passed the RACE reads through MiXCR, listing each CDR3 protein once. The table records 330,000 or so distinct CDR3 sequences, about 6% of them present only once. Time point here: patch test 2, 6 weeks after DPC sensitization. The treatment here: therapeutic diphenylcyclopropenone sensitization with weekly scalp DPC. Sequencing used whole blood, obtained in connection with sensitization to the hapten diphenylcyclopropenone (DPC). These receptors all stem from a woman aged 18-29 years with alopecia areata. Some clones in this sample may be carry-over from other donors' samples.

The J gene is TRBJ1-4, the V gene TRBV4-1; D gene uncertain. The CDR3 loop spans 17 amino acids. Germline CDR1 MGHRA, CDR2 YSYEKL. The ends were cut back, 0 bases at V and 5 bases at J, with 16 bases in the middle. In nucleotides, the CDR3 is TGCGCCAGCAGCCAAGATCGCGGCACGACCCTGAATGAAAAACTGTTTTTT. It specifies CASSQDRGTTLNEKLFF.

This clonotype was seen repeatedly, ten times or more. V gene TRBV10-3 combines with J gene TRBJ2-3, with 14 nucleotides matching TRBD2. The germline V gene has CDR1 ENHRY and CDR2 SYGVKD. The ends lost 0 bases at V and 3 bases at J; junction bases unmatched: 8. This CDR3 contains 19 residues. The CDR3 reads CAISESRGTSGGNTDTQYF. The CDR3 DNA follows: TGTGCCATCAGTGAGTCTCGAGGGACTAGCGGGGGTAATACAGATACGCAGTATTTT.

This clonotype was detected a few times. The V call is TRBV6-5, the J call TRBJ2-3; 8 bases line up with TRBD2. This CDR3 contains 15 residues. Germline lookup yields CDR1 MNHEY and CDR2 SVGAGI. The V segment lost 6 bases and the J segment 2 bases; nucleotides outside the gene matches: 7. The CDR3 nucleotides read TGTGCCAGCAGCGATATAGCGGGGAACACAGATACGCAGTATTTT. Protein sequence: CASSDIAGNTDTQYF.

This clonotype was counted between two and nine times. The chain carries TRBV20-1 and TRBJ2-3, with TRBD1 matching over 8 bases. The CDR3 is 15 residues long. CDR1 and CDR2 (germline): DFQATT, SNEGSKA (reference sequence). The J segment lost 0 bases and the V segment lost 4 bases, leaving 6 bases of the junction unmatched. DNA for the CDR3: TGCAGTGCTACGGGACAGGCCTCTAGCACAGATACGCAGTATTTT. Translating gives CSATGQASSTDTQYF.

This clonotype was counted at least ten times. The chain links TRBV4-3 to TRBJ2-3; no clear D gene. CDR3 length: 13 residues. Germline V CDR1 and CDR2: LGHNA, YSLEER. Trimming removed 0 bases from V and 3 bases from J, with 4 bases in between. The CDR3 sequence: CASSQEPTDTQYF. The CDR3 nucleotides are TGCGCCAGCAGCCAAGAACCGACAGATACGCAGTATTTT.

This clonotype occurred many times. The rearrangement uses TRBV2 and TRBJ1-3; D is unresolved. This CDR3 comprises 14 residues. Trimming took 7 bases from V and 1 from J, leaving 11 bases between them. The germline gives CDR1 SNHLY, CDR2 FYNNEI. The CDR3, as DNA: TGTGCCAGCAACCAGAAAGGTTCTGGAAACACCATATATTTT. This translates into CASNQKGSGNTIYF. The full variable domain, with the rest looked up from reference TRBV2 and TRBJ1-3, is EPEVTQTPSHQVTQMGQEVILRCVPISNHLYFYWYRQILGQKVEFLVSFYNNEISEKSEIFDDQFSVERPDGSNFTLKIRSTKLEDSAMYFCASNQKGSGNTIYFGEGSWLTVV.

This clonotype was seen ten or more times. The genes are TRBV6-6 and TRBJ1-6; perhaps TRBD1 as D (6 bases). The CDR3 is 13 residues long. CDR1 and CDR2 from the germline V gene are MNHNY and SVGAGI (reference sequence). V shed 11 bases and J shed 12 bases, with 20 bases lying between them. CDR3 region: CAGGGDGQEPLHF. DNA for the CDR3: TGTGCCGGCGGGGGCGACGGCCAAGAACCCCTCCACTTT.

This clonotype appeared many times. The genes are TRBV7-9 and TRBJ2-1; the D call may be TRBD1 or TRBD2 (5 bases each). Trimming stripped 5 bases from V and 7 bases from J, with 18 bases between. Per the germline V gene, CDR1 is SEHNR and CDR2 is FQNEAQ (reference sequence). The CDR3 loop spans 15 amino acids. The CDR3 sequence: CASSPLGVGVNEQFF. CDR3 nucleotides: TGTGCCAGCAGCCCCCTCGGCGTGGGGGTAAATGAGCAGTTCTTC.

The sample holds a few counts of this clonotype. The J gene is TRBJ2-3, the V gene TRBV7-2; D not resolved. Trimming stripped 4 bases from V and 5 bases from J, with 10 bases between. The CDR3 covers 13 residues. Per germline, CDR1 SGHTA and CDR2 FQGNSA. The CDR3 here is CASSSDWGDTQYF. The DNA of the CDR3 is TGTGCCAGCAGCTCCGACTGGGGAGATACGCAGTATTTT.

This clonotype was recorded at least ten times. The J gene is TRBJ2-6, the V gene TRBV6-5; perhaps TRBD2 as D (6 bases). The CDR3 consists of 15 residues. V shed 5 bases and J shed 2 bases, with 10 bases lying between them. Germline V gene sequence: CDR1 MNHEY, CDR2 SVGAGI. The CDR3 region is CASSPEGTGANVLTF. For the CDR3, the DNA is TGTGCCAGCAGTCCGGAGGGGACTGGGGCCAACGTCCTGACTTTC.

Ten or more counts support this clonotype. The gene calls are TRBV5-1 and TRBJ2-5; 9 nucleotides match TRBD1. V lost 4 bases and J lost 5; bases outside the gene matches: 9. Germline CDR1 reads SGHRS; CDR2 reads YFSETQ. The CDR3 covers 15 residues. The CDR3 protein is CASSDGTGKVETQYF. The CDR3 bases are TGCGCCAGCAGCGATGGGACAGGGAAGGTGGAGACCCAGTACTTC.

This clonotype was found a few times. The chain combines TRBV4-2 with TRBJ2-3, with a weak D call TRBD2 (5 bases). V was pared by 0 bases and J by 0 bases, with 10 bases between. The CDR3 runs to 16 residues. Germline CDR1 LGHNA, CDR2 YNFKEQ. The CDR3 DNA is TGTGCCAGCAGCCAAGATAAGCGGATTAGCACAGATACGCAGTATTTT. The encoded protein is CASSQDKRISTDTQYF.

The genes are TRBV7-9 and TRBJ2-5; D is tentatively TRBD1 or TRBD2 (6 bases each). The CDR3 totals 15 residues. V lost 4 bases to trimming and J lost 1 base, with 13 bases between them. Germline CDR1 and CDR2: SEHNR and FQNEAQ (reference sequence). The CDR3 loop is CASSSTGGTQETQYF. CDR3 nucleotide sequence: TGTGCCAGCAGCTCGACAGGCGGGACCCAAGAGACCCAGTACTTC.

This clonotype was observed a handful of times. The J gene is TRBJ2-1, the V gene TRBV12-5; 8 bases align to TRBD2. V lost 5 bases to trimming and J lost 8 bases; unmatched junction nucleotides: 11. CDR3 size: 15 residues. Germline assignment: CDR1 LGHNT and CDR2 FRNRAP. The CDR3 here is CASGLGLALSDEQFF. The CDR3 region has the DNA TGTGCTAGTGGTCTCGGACTAGCCCTTAGCGATGAGCAGTTCTTC. The full variable domain, its missing parts supplied by reference TRBV12-5 and TRBJ2-1, is DARVTQTPRHKVTEMGQEVTMRCQPILGHNTVFWYRQTMMQGLELLAYFRNRAPLDDSGMPKDRFSAEMPDATLATLKIQPSEPRDSAVYFCASGLGLALSDEQFFGPGTRLTVL.

This clonotype turned up a few times. The V gene is TRBV6-5, the J gene TRBJ1-1; D call uncertain. V lost 0 bases and J 1 base, leaving 9 bases between the germline ends. CDR3 length: 15 residues. Germline CDR1 and CDR2: MNHEY and SVGAGI. Here the CDR3 DNA reads TGTGCCAGCAGTTACTCAGGACCCCAGAACACTGAAGCTTTCTTT. Protein sequence: CASSYSGPQNTEAFF.

This clonotype was found many times. V is TRBV4-2 and J is TRBJ1-2, with 8 bases matching TRBD1. The CDR3 totals 14 residues. Germline CDR1 LGHNA, CDR2 YNFKEQ. J was trimmed by 8 bases and V by 1 base; bases with no gene match: 6. The CDR3 coding sequence is TGTGCCAGCAGCCAAGGCCTGCAGGGGGCCGGCTACACCTTC. Translating it yields CASSQGLQGAGYTF.

This clonotype was detected many times. V gene TRBV6-6 combines with J gene TRBJ1-6; D call uncertain. Trimming stripped 2 bases from V and 7 bases from J, with 3 bases between. Germline lookup yields CDR1 MNHNY and CDR2 SVGAGI (reference sequence). CDR3 length: 12 residues. This CDR3 is CASSYENSPLHF. The CDR3 bases are TGTGCCAGCAGTTACGAAAATTCACCCCTCCACTTT.

At least ten counts were recorded for this clonotype. The chain is built from TRBV4-2 and TRBJ1-4; D is unclear. Deletions cut 0 bases from V and 7 bases from J, with 12 bases between. Germline CDR1 reads LGHNA; CDR2 reads YNFKEQ. The CDR3 consists of 15 residues. The CDR3: CASSQDYGVSEKLFF. The CDR3 nucleotides read TGTGCCAGCAGCCAAGATTATGGAGTATCTGAAAAACTGTTTTTT.

This clonotype was recorded many times. The chain links TRBV5-6 to TRBJ1-1; D remains unclear. Germline CDR1 reads SGHDT; CDR2 reads YYEEEE. The CDR3 has 12 residues. V was trimmed by 5 bases and J by 0 bases, leaving 5 bases between them. The chain's CDR3 is CASRVMNTEAFF. The CDR3 nucleotides read TGTGCCAGCAGGGTGATGAACACTGAAGCTTTCTTT.

This clonotype was counted between two and nine times. The CDR3 sequence is CASSPRSEGGEKLFF. The CDR3 DNA reads as TGTGCCAGCTCACCACGTTCGGAGGGAGGGGAAAAACTGTTTTTT. The V gene is TRBV18, the J gene TRBJ1-4; D remains unclear. Germline V gene data show CDR1 as KGHSH and CDR2 as LQKENI. The CDR3 is made up of 15 amino acids. The V end was cut by 1 base, the J end by 8 bases, with 14 bases between.

This clonotype has at least ten counts. The rearrangement links TRBV5-1 to TRBJ1-1, with 9 bases that match TRBD1. The CDR3 has 15 amino acids. CDR1 is SGHRS and CDR2 is YFSETQ in the germline V gene. With 1 base clipped from V and 4 bases from J, the junction kept 5 bases outside the gene matches. CDR3 DNA sequence: TGCGCCAGCAGCTTGCATGGACAGGGGTTCACTGAAGCTTTCTTT. This codes for CASSLHGQGFTEAFF. Supplemented by reference TRBV5-1 and TRBJ1-1, the full variable domain reads KAGVTQTPRYLIKTRGQQVTLSCSPISGHRSVSWYQQTPGQGLQFLFEYFSETQRNKGNFPGRFSGRQFSNSRSEMNVSTLELGDSALYLCASSLHGQGFTEAFFGQGTRLTVV.

This chain uses TRBV19 with TRBJ1-6; D remains ambiguous. Trimming removed 2 bases from V and 7 bases from J, with 12 bases in between. CDR3 length equals 15 residues. CDR1 is LNHDA and CDR2 is SQIVND in the germline V gene (reference sequence). CDR3 amino acids: CASSILWGNNSPLHF. The CDR3 DNA reads as TGTGCCAGTAGTATATTATGGGGAAACAATTCACCCCTCCACTTT.

This clonotype was detected many times. The CDR3 loop reads CASSQNGRHSPLHF. In DNA form, the CDR3 reads TGTGCCAGCAGCCAAAATGGGCGGCATTCACCCCTCCACTTT. V gene TRBV14 combines with J gene TRBJ1-6; D is undetermined. The V gene's germline CDR1 is SGHDN and CDR2 FVKESK. V lost 2 bases and J lost 8, with 10 bases in between. This CDR3 is 14 amino acids long.

This chain links TRBV4-1 with TRBJ1-2; the D gene is possibly TRBD1 (6 bases). The CDR3 is 14 residues long. Germline lookup yields CDR1 MGHRA and CDR2 YSYEKL. V was clipped by 0 bases and J by 5 bases, with 10 bases between them. DNA for the CDR3: TGCGCCAGCAGCCAAGACGCCAGGGGATATGGCTACACCTTC. Its translation: CASSQDARGYGYTF.

Only a few counts were recorded for this clonotype. This rearrangement joins TRBV5-1 to TRBJ2-3; 7 bases map to TRBD2. Germline lookup yields CDR1 SGHRS and CDR2 YFSETQ. V lost 1 base, J lost 0 bases, and 11 bases stayed unmatched. The CDR3 extends over 18 amino acids. The CDR3 here is CASSLLGGGPISTDTQYF. In nucleotides, the CDR3 is TGCGCCAGCAGCTTGCTAGGCGGGGGACCAATTAGCACAGATACGCAGTATTTT.

This clonotype was observed many times. The chain employs TRBV6-5 and TRBJ1-1; unclear D gene. The CDR3 loop spans 12 amino acids. CDR1 MNHEY and CDR2 SVGAGI come from the germline V gene. Trimming left V 2 bases short and J 6 bases short, with 7 bases between. CDR3 loop: CASSYGRAEAFF. CDR3 nucleotides: TGTGCCAGCAGTTACGGGAGAGCTGAAGCTTTCTTT.